This entry is about one T cell receptor (beta chain). Antigen unknown. This sample was included in a study of glioma-infiltrating T cells. Study outcomes and limitations: Patients with low tissue-blood divergence carried a signature set of shared blood CDR3 motifs.

Germline CDR1 DFQATT, CDR2 SNEGSKA (reference sequence). The length of the CDR3 is 15 residues. V dropped 5 bases and J dropped 2; count of bases not matched to a gene: 10. TCR alpha and beta CDR3 regions were amplified from RNA using iRepertoire nested multiplex PCR. A single record per CDR3 protein comes from TCRdb applying MiXCR to the multiplex PCR reads. This table has 400,000 or so distinct CDR3 sequences, roughly two fifths appearing once. V usage is TRBV20-1 and J usage is TRBJ2-3; TRBD2 matches at 7 bases. This sequence originates from a human donor with low-grade glioma or glioblastoma, undergoing nonglioma brain surgery, or in good health (not recorded which). Sequencing was done on a sample of glioma tissue, nonneoplastic brain tissue, or PBMCs (not recorded which). The CDR3 sequence is CSAGAPGGATDTQYF. Written as DNA, the CDR3 is TGCAGTGCTGGAGCGCCGGGAGGAGCCACAGATACGCAGTATTTT.